This T cell receptor beta chain stems from a study of blood T cell repertoires in COVID-19. At the level of the study: COVID-19 samples, acute and convalescent, were from the United States, Italy and Spain. T cells, B-cell-depleted T cells, or PBMCs provided the cDNA or gDNA that served as material.

This CDR3 is 16 amino acids long. Germline V gene sequence: CDR1 LGHDT, CDR2 YNNKEL (reference sequence). V lost 1 base and J lost 3, with 15 bases in between. In the original workflow: Scientists estimated how many nucleated cells there were by amplifying reference gene primers. Generated by immunoSEQ multiplex PCR, the TCRdb table keeps only in-frame clones and is missing some. V, J and clone size are those of that table, while D and trimming were read from the DNA. The repertoire holds about 58,000 clones, more than 80% seen once, with under 20% in the top ten. The chain joins TRBV3-1 (or the pseudogene TRBV3-2) to TRBJ1-2; perhaps TRBD1 as D (6 bases). The TCR originated in a human donor in a cohort sampled during active COVID-19. The source material was peripheral blood. CDR3 nucleotide sequence: TGTGCCAGCAGCCAAGTACGGGGGGGCCTGGACTATGGCTACACCTTC. Protein sequence: CASSQVRGGLDYGYTF.